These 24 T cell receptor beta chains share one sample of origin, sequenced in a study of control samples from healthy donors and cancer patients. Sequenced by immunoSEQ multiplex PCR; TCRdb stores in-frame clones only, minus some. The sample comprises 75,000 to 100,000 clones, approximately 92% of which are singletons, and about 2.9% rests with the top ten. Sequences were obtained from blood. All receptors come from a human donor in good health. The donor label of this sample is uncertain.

The CDR3 spells CATSPRRGRNSIQYF. CDR3 DNA sequence: TGTGCCACCAGCCCCCGGCGTGGGAGGAATTCCATTCAGTACTTC. This chain uses TRBV15 with TRBJ2-4, with D possibly being TRBD2 (6 bases). CDR3 size: 15 residues. The germline V gene encodes CDR1 LNHNV and CDR2 YYDKDF (reference sequence). V shed 5 bases and J shed 9 bases, with 20 bases lying between them.

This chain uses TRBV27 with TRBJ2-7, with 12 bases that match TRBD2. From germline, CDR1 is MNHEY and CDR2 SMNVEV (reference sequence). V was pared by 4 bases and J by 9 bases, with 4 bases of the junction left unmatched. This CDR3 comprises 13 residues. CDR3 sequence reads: CASSWTSGDRQYV. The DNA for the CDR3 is TGTGCCAGCAGTTGGACTAGCGGGGACCGGCAGTACGTC.

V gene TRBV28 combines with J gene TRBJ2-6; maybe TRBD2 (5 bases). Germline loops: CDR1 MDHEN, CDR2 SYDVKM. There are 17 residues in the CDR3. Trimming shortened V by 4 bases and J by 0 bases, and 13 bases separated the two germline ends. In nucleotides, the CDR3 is TGTGCCAGCAGTTCCTACTGGAGGACCTCTGGGGCCAACGTCCTGACTTTC. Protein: CASSSYWRTSGANVLTF.

CDR3 loop: CASSLIDNEQFF. Here the CDR3 DNA reads TGTGCCAGCAGTTTAATTGACAATGAGCAGTTCTTC. The chain combines TRBV12-3 or TRBV12-4 with TRBJ2-1; D is uncertain. Trimming left V 2 bases short and J 5 bases short, with 4 bases between. This CDR3 region has 12 residues.

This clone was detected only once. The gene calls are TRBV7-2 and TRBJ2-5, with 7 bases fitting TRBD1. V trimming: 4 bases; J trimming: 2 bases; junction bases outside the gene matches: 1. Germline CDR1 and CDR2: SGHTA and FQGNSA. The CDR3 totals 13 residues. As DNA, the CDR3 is TGTGCCAGCAGCTCGGGACAGCAAGAGACCCAGTACTTC. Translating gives CASSSGQQETQYF.

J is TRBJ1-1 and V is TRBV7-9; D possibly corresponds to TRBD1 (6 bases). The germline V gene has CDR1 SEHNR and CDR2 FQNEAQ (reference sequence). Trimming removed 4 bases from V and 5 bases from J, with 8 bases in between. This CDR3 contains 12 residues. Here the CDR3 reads CASSWRGTEAFF. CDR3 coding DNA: TGTGCCAGCAGCTGGAGGGGGACTGAAGCTTTCTTT.

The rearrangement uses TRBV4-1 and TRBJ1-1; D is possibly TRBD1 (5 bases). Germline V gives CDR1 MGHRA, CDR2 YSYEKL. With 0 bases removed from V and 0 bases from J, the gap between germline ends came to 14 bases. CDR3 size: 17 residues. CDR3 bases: TGCGCCAGCAGCCAAGATGAGGGGAGAGGGTTGAACACTGAAGCTTTCTTT. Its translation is CASSQDEGRGLNTEAFF.

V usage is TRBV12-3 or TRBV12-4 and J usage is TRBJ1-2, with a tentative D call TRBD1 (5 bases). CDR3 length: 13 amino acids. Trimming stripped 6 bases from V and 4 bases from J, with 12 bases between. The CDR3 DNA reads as TGTGCCAGCAGCCAGGGCGCGGCCTATGGCTACACCTTC. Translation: CASSQGAAYGYTF.

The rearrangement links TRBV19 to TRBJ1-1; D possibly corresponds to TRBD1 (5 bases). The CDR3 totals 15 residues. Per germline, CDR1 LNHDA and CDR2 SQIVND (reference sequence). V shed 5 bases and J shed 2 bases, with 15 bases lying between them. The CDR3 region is CASSLGGAVNTEAFF. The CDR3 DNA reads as TGTGCCAGTAGTCTCGGCGGGGCGGTAAACACTGAAGCTTTCTTT.

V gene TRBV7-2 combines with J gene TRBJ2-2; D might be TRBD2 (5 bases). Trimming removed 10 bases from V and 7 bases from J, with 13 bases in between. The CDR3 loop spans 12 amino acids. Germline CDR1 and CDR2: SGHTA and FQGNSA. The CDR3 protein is CATQSGRGELFF. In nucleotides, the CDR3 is TGTGCCACCCAGAGCGGCCGCGGGGAGCTGTTTTTT.

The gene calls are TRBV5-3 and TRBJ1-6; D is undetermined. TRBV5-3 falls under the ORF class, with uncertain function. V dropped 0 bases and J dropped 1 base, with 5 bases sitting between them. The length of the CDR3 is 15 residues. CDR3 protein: CARSLAVSYNSPLHF. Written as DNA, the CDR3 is TGTGCCAGAAGCTTGGCGGTTTCCTATAATTCACCCCTCCACTTT.

The CDR3 protein is CASSSPSSGGTDTQYF. Written as DNA, the CDR3 is TGTGCCAGCAGCTCACCTTCTAGCGGGGGCACAGATACGCAGTATTTT. The chain joins TRBV7-3 to TRBJ2-3; 9 bases agree with TRBD2. The germline gives CDR1 SGHTA, CDR2 FQGTGA. Losses at the gene ends were 4 bases for V and 1 base for J; bases not matched to a gene: 6. CDR3 length: 16 amino acids.

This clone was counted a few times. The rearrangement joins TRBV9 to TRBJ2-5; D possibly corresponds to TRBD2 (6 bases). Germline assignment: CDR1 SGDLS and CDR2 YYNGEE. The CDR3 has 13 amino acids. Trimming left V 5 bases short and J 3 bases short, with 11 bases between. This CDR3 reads CASSRDSEETQYF. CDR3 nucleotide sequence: TGTGCCAGCAGTCGGGACTCCGAAGAGACCCAGTACTTC.

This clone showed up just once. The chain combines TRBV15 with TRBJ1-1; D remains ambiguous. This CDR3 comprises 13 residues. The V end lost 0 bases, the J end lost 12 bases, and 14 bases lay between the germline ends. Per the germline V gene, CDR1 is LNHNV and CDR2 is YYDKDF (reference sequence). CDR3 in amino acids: CATSRDRRMDPFF. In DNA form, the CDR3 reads TGTGCCACCAGCAGAGACAGACGCATGGATCCTTTCTTT. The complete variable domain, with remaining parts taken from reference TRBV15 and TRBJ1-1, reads DAMVIQNPRYQVTQFGKPVTLSCSQTLNHNVMYWYQQKSSQAPKLLFHYYDKDFNNEADTPDNFQSRRPNTSFCFLDIRSPGLGDTAMYLCATSRDRRMDPFFGQGTRLTVV.

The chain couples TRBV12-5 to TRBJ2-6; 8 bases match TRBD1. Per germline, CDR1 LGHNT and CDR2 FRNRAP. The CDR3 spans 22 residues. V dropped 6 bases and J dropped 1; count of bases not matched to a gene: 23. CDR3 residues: CASGDTGQGFGLLISGANVLTF. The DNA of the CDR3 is TGTGCTAGTGGCGATACCGGACAGGGCTTTGGGCTACTTATATCTGGGGCCAACGTCCTGACTTTC.

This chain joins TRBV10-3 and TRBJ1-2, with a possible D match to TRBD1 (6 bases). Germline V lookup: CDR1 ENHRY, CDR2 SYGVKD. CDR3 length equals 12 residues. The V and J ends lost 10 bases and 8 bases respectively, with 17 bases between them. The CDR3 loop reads CATGAREWGYTF. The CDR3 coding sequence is TGTGCCACAGGGGCGAGGGAGTGGGGCTACACCTTC.

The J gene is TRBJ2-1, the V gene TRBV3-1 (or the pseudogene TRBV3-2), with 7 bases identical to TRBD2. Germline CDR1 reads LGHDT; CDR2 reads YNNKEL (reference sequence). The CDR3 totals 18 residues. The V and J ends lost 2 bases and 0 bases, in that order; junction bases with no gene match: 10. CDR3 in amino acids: CASSQSLLAASSYNEQFF. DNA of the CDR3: TGTGCCAGCAGCCAAAGCCTCCTAGCGGCTAGCTCCTACAATGAGCAGTTCTTC.

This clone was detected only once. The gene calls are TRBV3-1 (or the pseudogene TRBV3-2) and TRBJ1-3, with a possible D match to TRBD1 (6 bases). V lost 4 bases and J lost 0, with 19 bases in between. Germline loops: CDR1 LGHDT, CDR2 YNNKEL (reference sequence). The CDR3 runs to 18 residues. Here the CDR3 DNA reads TGTGCCAGCAGCCCACGACAGGTACCTTCTACCTCTGGAAACACCATATATTTT. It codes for CASSPRQVPSTSGNTIYF.

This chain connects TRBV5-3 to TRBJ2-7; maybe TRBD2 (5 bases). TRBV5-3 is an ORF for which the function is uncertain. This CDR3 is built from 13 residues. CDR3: CDSIPGSSYEQYV. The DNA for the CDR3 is TGTGACTCTATACCGGGGTCGTCCTACGAGCAGTACGTC.

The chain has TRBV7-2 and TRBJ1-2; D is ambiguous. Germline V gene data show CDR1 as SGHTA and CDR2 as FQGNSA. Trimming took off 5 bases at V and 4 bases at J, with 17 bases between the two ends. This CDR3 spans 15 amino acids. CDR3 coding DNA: TGTGCCAGCAGCATACACAGAACAAGTGGCTATGGCTACACCTTC. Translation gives CASSIHRTSGYGYTF.

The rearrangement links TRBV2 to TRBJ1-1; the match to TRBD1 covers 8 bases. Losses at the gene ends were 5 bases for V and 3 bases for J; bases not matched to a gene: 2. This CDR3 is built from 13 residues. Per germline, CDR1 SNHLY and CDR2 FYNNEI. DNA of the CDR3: TGTGCCAGCAGTTCAGGGGGCTACACTGAAGCTTTCTTT. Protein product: CASSSGGYTEAFF. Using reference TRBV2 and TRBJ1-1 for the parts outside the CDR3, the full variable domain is EPEVTQTPSHQVTQMGQEVILRCVPISNHLYFYWYRQILGQKVEFLVSFYNNEISEKSEIFDDQFSVERPDGSNFTLKIRSTKLEDSAMYFCASSSGGYTEAFFGQGTRLTVV.

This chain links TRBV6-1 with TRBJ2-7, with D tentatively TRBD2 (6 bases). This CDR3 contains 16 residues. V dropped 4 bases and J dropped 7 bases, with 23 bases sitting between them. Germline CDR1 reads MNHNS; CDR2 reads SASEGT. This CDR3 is CASSALTSSSPGEQYF. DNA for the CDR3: TGTGCCAGCAGTGCCCTGACTAGTTCTTCCCCGGGGGAGCAGTACTTC.

The CDR3 DNA sequence: TGTGCCAGCAGTTCTCCTGGGACAGGGAACGAAAAACTGTTTTTT. The encoded protein is CASSSPGTGNEKLFF. The genes are TRBV28 and TRBJ1-4; 9 bases fit TRBD1. Germline CDR1 MDHEN, CDR2 SYDVKM. With 4 bases clipped from V and 8 bases from J, the junction kept 8 bases outside the gene matches. The length of the CDR3 is 15 residues.

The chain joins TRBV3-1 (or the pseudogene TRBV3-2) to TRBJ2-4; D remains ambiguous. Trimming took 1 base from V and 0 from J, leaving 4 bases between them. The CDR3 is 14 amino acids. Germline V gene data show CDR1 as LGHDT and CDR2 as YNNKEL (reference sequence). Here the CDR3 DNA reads TGTGCCAGCAGCCAAGCATCAGCCAAAAACATTCAGTACTTC. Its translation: CASSQASAKNIQYF.